The clone carrying this T cell receptor beta chain was found once. These data belong to a study of blood T cell repertoires in COVID-19. Study-wide context: Spain, Italy and the United States supplied samples that represented acute and convalescent COVID-19.

The junction had 10 bases not matched to a gene; V was cut back by 5 bases and J by 2 bases. The germline V gene encodes CDR1 MDHEN and CDR2 SYDVKM. The CDR3 runs to 18 residues. In the original analysis: Reference gene primers were amplified, and this amplification served to estimate nucleated cell counts. Method: immunoSEQ multiplex PCR; TCRdb's copy keeps in-frame clones and lacks some. The V and J calls and clone size were taken over from that table, and D and trimming were inferred from the DNA. The sample records about 92,000 clones, 80% being singletons. This sequence originates from a woman in her seventies with acute or convalescent COVID-19. This chain joins TRBV28 and TRBJ2-6; 9 bases match TRBD1. Specimen: peripheral blood. The CDR3 sequence is CASSPRGQGVAGANVLTF. DNA of the CDR3: TGTGCCAGCAGTCCTCGGGGACAGGGCGTGGCTGGGGCCAACGTCCTGACTTTC. Full variable domain (remainder filled in from reference TRBV28 and TRBJ2-6): DVKVTQSSRYLVKRTGEKVFLECVQDMDHENMFWYRQDPGLGLRLIYFSYDVKMKEKGDIPEGYSVSREKKERFSLILESASTNQTSMYLCASSPRGQGVAGANVLTFGAGSRLTVL.